The 21 T cell receptor beta chains below were found in one sample sequenced in a study of control samples from healthy donors and cancer patients. Using immunoSEQ multiplex PCR, the repertoire was profiled, and TCRdb retains in-frame clones only, with some absent. The top ten hold around 5.1% of the sample, which has tens of thousands of clones, around nine tenths seen once. Sequencing input: PBMCs. The receptors here all came from a man aged 60-69 years with colorectal cancer.

This chain uses TRBV6-5 with TRBJ1-1; a possible D gene is TRBD1 (5 bases). Looked up from germline, CDR1 is MNHEY and CDR2 is SVGAGI. CDR3 length equals 15 residues. V lost 0 bases and J lost 6, with 14 bases in between. CDR3 sequence reads: CASSYSAWGIAEAFF. CDR3 bases: TGTGCCAGCAGTTACTCGGCGTGGGGGATCGCTGAAGCTTTCTTT.

The V call is TRBV7-7, the J call TRBJ2-5, with D possibly TRBD2 on 6 matching bases. The CDR3 sequence is 12 residues long. Trimming shortened V by 1 base and J by 8 bases, and 8 bases separated the two germline ends. The germline V gene has CDR1 SSHAT and CDR2 FNYEAQ (reference sequence). DNA for the CDR3: TGTGCCAGCAGCTTAGTGGGAGGAACCCAGTACTTC. Amino acid sequence: CASSLVGGTQYF. Filled out from reference TRBV7-7 and TRBJ2-5, the complete variable domain reads GAGVSQSPRYKVTKRGQDVTLRCDPISSHATLYWYQQALGQGPEFLTYFNYEAQPDKSGLPSDRFSAERPEGSISTLTIQRTEQRDSAMYRCASSLVGGTQYFGPGTRLLVL.

This chain links TRBV19 with TRBJ1-1; TRBD1 is a possible D gene (5 bases). CDR1 LNHDA and CDR2 SQIVND come from the germline V gene (reference sequence). The germline V and J ends were trimmed by 4 bases and 9 bases, with 15 bases remaining between them. The CDR3 is 13 amino acids. In DNA form, the CDR3 reads TGTGCCAGTAGTAGGGGAAGGCAGGGAAAAGCTTTCTTT. Amino acid sequence: CASSRGRQGKAFF.

The V and J genes are TRBV7-9 and TRBJ2-1; tentatively, D is TRBD2 (6 bases). Germline V lookup: CDR1 SEHNR, CDR2 FQNEAQ (reference sequence). The CDR3 consists of 13 residues. Trimming stripped 5 bases from V and 15 bases from J, with 20 bases between. The chain's CDR3 is CASSLRAPGDPFF. Here the CDR3 DNA reads TGTGCCAGCAGCCTCCGGGCCCCGGGGGATCCGTTCTTC.

V usage is TRBV4-1 and J usage is TRBJ1-2; D is unresolved. V shed 1 base and J shed 1 base, with 13 bases lying between them. The CDR3 is 16 amino acids. Germline assignment: CDR1 MGHRA and CDR2 YSYEKL. CDR3 sequence: CASSQGVERFNYGYTF. CDR3 DNA: TGCGCCAGCAGCCAAGGGGTGGAGCGATTTAACTATGGCTACACCTTC.

The genes are TRBV30 and TRBJ1-2, with unresolved D. The V gene's germline CDR1 is GTSNPN and CDR2 SVGIG (reference sequence). The CDR3 extends over 13 amino acids. Trimming removed 0 bases at V and 8 bases at J, with 13 bases between. The CDR3 DNA is TGTGCCTGGAGTGTATCGGGATTCGTGGGCTACACCTTC. It is translated as CAWSVSGFVGYTF.

The chain couples TRBV11-3 to TRBJ1-2, with 9 positions matching TRBD1. The CDR3 contains 16 residues. Germline V CDR1 and CDR2: SGHNT, YENEEA. V lost 0 bases to trimming and J lost 8 bases; unmatched junction nucleotides: 10. This CDR3 is CASSLDSGQGVFGYTF. CDR3 coding DNA: TGTGCCAGCAGCTTAGATTCGGGACAGGGCGTTTTCGGCTACACCTTC.

The CDR3 DNA follows: TGTGCCAGCTCCCGTAATCACCCCGGGGGGGCTCTCTACAATGAGCAGTTCTTC. Its translation is CASSRNHPGGALYNEQFF. V and J are TRBV18 and TRBJ2-1; TRBD2 agrees at 8 bases. The trim removed 6 bases at V and 3 bases at J, leaving 16 bases unmatched. The CDR3 sequence is 18 residues long. Germline V lookup: CDR1 KGHSH, CDR2 LQKENI. Full variable domain (rest looked up from reference TRBV18 and TRBJ2-1): NAGVMQNPRHLVRRRGQEARLRCSPMKGHSHVYWYRQLPEEGLKFMVYLQKENIIDESGMPKERFSAEFPKEGPSILRIQQVVRGDSAAYFCASSRNHPGGALYNEQFFGPGTRLTVL.

J is TRBJ2-7 and V is TRBV7-2; the match to TRBD2 covers 10 bases. CDR3 size: 15 residues. The V and J ends lost 3 bases and 2 bases, in that order; junction bases with no gene match: 4. Germline V gives CDR1 SGHTA, CDR2 FQGNSA. The CDR3 DNA follows: TGTGCCAGCAGCTTCAAAGCGGGGGGGGCCTACGAGCAGTACTTC. Translating gives CASSFKAGGAYEQYF. Variable domain in full (rest from reference TRBV7-2 and TRBJ2-7): GAGVSQSPSNKVTEKGKDVELRCDPISGHTALYWYRQSLGQGLEFLIYFQGNSAPDKSGLPSDRFSAERTGGSVSTLTIQRTQQEDSAVYLCASSFKAGGAYEQYFGPGTRLTVT.

The chain links TRBV9 to TRBJ2-3; D is perhaps TRBD1 (6 bases). This CDR3 contains 14 residues. With 3 bases removed from V and 2 bases from J, the gap between germline ends came to 10 bases. CDR1 SGDLS and CDR2 YYNGEE come from the germline V gene. This CDR3 is CASSEGHDTDTQYF. Written as DNA, the CDR3 is TGTGCCAGCAGCGAGGGACATGACACAGATACGCAGTATTTT.

The chain couples TRBV29-1 to TRBJ1-1, with D tentatively TRBD1 (6 bases). CDR3 length equals 14 residues. V was shortened by 7 bases and J by 11 bases, with 26 bases between the two germline ends. CDR1 and CDR2 from the germline V gene are SQVTM and ANQGSEA. CDR3 protein: CSATLPDSRFAAFF. Here the CDR3 DNA reads TGCAGCGCTACGCTTCCGGACAGCCGGTTTGCTGCTTTCTTT. Full variable domain (outside the CDR3, taken from reference TRBV29-1 and TRBJ1-1): SAVISQKPSRDICQRGTSLTIQCQVDSQVTMMFWYRQQPGQSLTLIATANQGSEATYESGFVIDKFPISRPNLTFSTLTVSNMSPEDSSIYLCSATLPDSRFAAFFGQGTRLTVV.

The chain links TRBV20-1 to TRBJ2-6; possibly TRBD1 for D (5 bases). Germline loops: CDR1 DFQATT, CDR2 SNEGSKA (reference sequence). V was pared by 3 bases and J by 0 bases, with 15 bases between. The CDR3 spans 17 residues. The CDR3 sequence: CSASVSQGHSGANVLTF. The CDR3 DNA reads as TGCAGTGCTAGTGTTTCCCAGGGCCACTCTGGGGCCAACGTCCTGACTTTC.

The chain recombines TRBV30 with TRBJ2-3; D remains ambiguous. The CDR3 has 15 residues. Germline V lookup: CDR1 GTSNPN, CDR2 SVGIG (reference sequence). V was cut by 2 bases and J by 1 base, with 13 bases left in between. The DNA for the CDR3 is TGTGCCTGGAGTAAACGGTACCCGGGCACAGATACGCAGTATTTT. Protein: CAWSKRYPGTDTQYF.

CDR3 amino acids: CASSILGGQADTQYF. The CDR3 DNA is TGTGCCAGCAGCATCTTGGGAGGGCAAGCAGATACGCAGTATTTT. The chain carries TRBV13 and TRBJ2-3; the match to TRBD2 covers 7 bases. The CDR3 totals 15 residues. J lost 4 bases, V lost 5 bases, and 9 bases had no gene match. The germline V gene encodes CDR1 PRHDT and CDR2 FYEKMQ (reference sequence). Filled out from reference TRBV13 and TRBJ2-3, the complete variable domain reads AAGVIQSPRHLIKEKRETATLKCYPIPRHDTVYWYQQGPGQDPQFLISFYEKMQSDKGSIPDRFSAQQFSDYHSELNMSSLELGDSALYFCASSILGGQADTQYFGPGTRLTVL.

V and J are TRBV12-5 and TRBJ2-1; D might be TRBD1 (6 bases). Trimming left V 3 bases short and J 9 bases short, with 9 bases between. Germline lookup yields CDR1 LGHNT and CDR2 FRNRAP. This CDR3 is built from 12 residues. The CDR3, as DNA: TGTGCTAGTGGTTTCGTGGGGGCTGAGCAGTTCTTC. Its translation: CASGFVGAEQFF.

This chain's CDR3 is CASSGTGGLGINQPQHF. The DNA of the CDR3 is TGTGCCAGCTCCGGGACAGGGGGTTTGGGAATCAATCAGCCCCAGCATTTT. The J gene is TRBJ1-5, the V gene TRBV7-8; 11 bases line up with TRBD1. Germline V gene sequence: CDR1 SGHVS, CDR2 FQNEAQ. V shed 8 bases, J shed 3 bases, and the junction held 12 bases outside the gene matches. The CDR3 is 17 residues long.

This chain connects TRBV6-5 to TRBJ2-3; 9 bases map to TRBD1. The CDR3 is 15 residues long. J gave up 8 bases and V 6 bases, and 12 bases lay outside the gene matches. Germline CDR1 reads MNHEY; CDR2 reads SVGAGI. CDR3 coding DNA: TGTGCCAGCAGGAGGAGTACAGGGGGCTTCGGTACGCAGTATTTT. This codes for CASRRSTGGFGTQYF.

V and J are TRBV19 and TRBJ2-2; D gene uncertain. CDR1 and CDR2 (germline): LNHDA, SQIVND (reference sequence). CDR3 size: 15 residues. V gave up 3 bases and J gave up 4 bases, with 12 bases separating them. The CDR3 DNA is TGTGCCAGTAGTATTTGGGAACCGGGCACCGGGGAGCTGTTTTTT. As protein: CASSIWEPGTGELFF.

The V gene is TRBV4-1, the J gene TRBJ2-1, with 7 positions matching TRBD2. After removal of 4 bases from V and 6 bases from J, the junction contained 0 bases not matched to a gene. Per the germline V gene, CDR1 is MGHRA and CDR2 is YSYEKL. The CDR3 is 12 residues long. CDR3 protein: CASSPSGNEQFF. CDR3 DNA: TGCGCCAGCAGCCCTAGCGGCAATGAGCAGTTCTTC.

This chain joins TRBV2 and TRBJ2-7, with 8 bases lining up with TRBD1. Germline V gives CDR1 SNHLY, CDR2 FYNNEI. CDR3 size: 13 residues. V lost 4 bases, J lost 4 bases, and 3 bases stayed unmatched. CDR3: CASSGQGAYEQYF. CDR3 coding DNA: TGTGCCAGCAGTGGGCAGGGGGCGTACGAGCAGTACTTC.

V and J are TRBV15 and TRBJ2-5; possible D gene TRBD2, 5 bases. In germline, CDR1 is LNHNV, CDR2 YYDKDF (reference sequence). This CDR3 has 14 residues. Trimming left V 0 bases short and J 5 bases short, with 10 bases between. The DNA for the CDR3 is TGTGCCACCAGCAGAGATACCGGGGTCGAGACCCAGTACTTC. It translates to CATSRDTGVETQYF.